A selection of T cell receptor beta chains follows, all from one sample in a study of technical replicates of blood from a handful of donors. Profiled with immunoSEQ multiplex PCR; TCRdb holds only in-frame clones, not every one. The repertoire holds tens of thousands of clones, with 96% as singletons. The sample consisted of T cells isolated from PBMCs. The source is a human donor in good health. The CDR3 runs from the conserved cysteine through the conserved F or W. D genes are given only for firm matches. Part of the rows lack a size; the others show once, few, many or a class for expanded clones.

v_call: TRBV4-1
j_call: TRBJ1-2
clone_size: -
d_call: -
cdr3_nt: TGCGCCAGCAGCCAAGAAAAACAGGCGGATGGCTACACCTTC
cdr3_aa: CASSQEKQADGYTF

v_call: TRBV6-5
j_call: TRBJ1-1
clone_size: -
d_call: TRBD1
cdr3_nt: TGTGCCAGCAGTTGGCAGGGGGGAACTGAAGCTTTCTTT
cdr3_aa: CASSWQGGTEAFF

v_call: TRBV2
j_call: TRBJ1-4
clone_size: -
d_call: -
cdr3_nt: TGTGCCAGCAGTTCAATAACTCCAACTAATGAAAAACTGTTTTTT
cdr3_aa: CASSSITPTNEKLFF

v_call: TRBV7-8
j_call: TRBJ2-1
clone_size: -
d_call: TRBD1
cdr3_nt: TGTGCCAGCAGCATCGACAGGGGAACTGAGCAGTTCTTC
cdr3_aa: CASSIDRGTEQFF

v_call: TRBV7-3
j_call: TRBJ2-6
clone_size: -
d_call: -
cdr3_nt: TGTGCCAGCAGCTTAACCCGGGACATCTCTGGGGCCAACGTCCTGACTTTC
cdr3_aa: CASSLTRDISGANVLTF

v_call: TRBV25-1
j_call: TRBJ2-3
clone_size: -
d_call: TRBD2
cdr3_nt: TGTGCCAGCATCCCGGGTGGTAGCGGGAGTAGGGCAGATACGCAGTATTTT
cdr3_aa: CASIPGGSGSRADTQYF

v_call: TRBV27
j_call: TRBJ1-2
clone_size: -
d_call: -
cdr3_nt: TGTGCCAGCAGTTTGGGACATAACTATGGCTACACCTTC
cdr3_aa: CASSLGHNYGYTF

v_call: TRBV27
j_call: TRBJ2-1
clone_size: -
d_call: -
cdr3_nt: TGTGCCAGCAGCCTATATAGCCAACAGGGATTCCCCTACAATGAGCAGTTCTTC
cdr3_aa: CASSLYSQQGFPYNEQFF

v_call: TRBV27
j_call: TRBJ1-5
clone_size: -
d_call: TRBD1
cdr3_nt: TGTGCCAGCAGTTTTGTTGGGACAGGGAGACTTAATCAGCCCCAGCATTTT
cdr3_aa: CASSFVGTGRLNQPQHF

v_call: TRBV5-1
j_call: TRBJ2-3
clone_size: -
d_call: TRBD2
cdr3_nt: TGCGCCAGCGGGTCTCTAGCGGGCCCCACAGATACGCAGTATTTT
cdr3_aa: CASGSLAGPTDTQYF

v_call: TRBV4-3
j_call: TRBJ1-2
clone_size: -
d_call: -
cdr3_nt: TGCGCCAGCAGCCGCGGAACTGGGGGGTCCAACTATGGCTACACCTTC
cdr3_aa: CASSRGTGGSNYGYTF

v_call: TRBV5-1
j_call: TRBJ2-5
clone_size: -
d_call: -
cdr3_nt: TGCGCCAGCAGCCCCGGAGAGTCCCACCAAGAGACCCAGTACTTC
cdr3_aa: CASSPGESHQETQYF

v_call: TRBV15
j_call: TRBJ2-7
clone_size: -
d_call: -
cdr3_nt: TGTGCCACCAGCAGAGATGGTTCGAGGGCAGTCGAGCAGTACTTC
cdr3_aa: CATSRDGSRAVEQYF

v_call: TRBV5-4
j_call: TRBJ2-7
clone_size: -
d_call: TRBD1
cdr3_nt: TGTGCCAGCAGCTTGGTAGTCGGACAGGGGAACGAGCAGTACTTC
cdr3_aa: CASSLVVGQGNEQYF

v_call: TRBV2
j_call: TRBJ2-7
clone_size: -
d_call: TRBD1
cdr3_nt: TGTGCCAGCAGTGAGGAGGGACAGGGGGCCAACGAGCAGTACTTC
cdr3_aa: CASSEEGQGANEQYF

v_call: TRBV5-1
j_call: TRBJ2-1
clone_size: -
d_call: TRBD2
cdr3_nt: TGCGCCAGCAGCTTGGCTGGCGGGAGTGATGAGCAGTTCTTC
cdr3_aa: CASSLAGGSDEQFF

v_call: TRBV29-1
j_call: TRBJ2-2
clone_size: -
d_call: TRBD2
cdr3_nt: TGCAGCGTTGGTGTGTTAGCGGGAGTTTTCACCGGGGAGCTGTTTTTT
cdr3_aa: CSVGVLAGVFTGELFF

v_call: TRBV7-2
j_call: TRBJ1-4
clone_size: -
d_call: -
cdr3_nt: TGTGCCAGCAGCTTACGGGGTCCCTATGAAAAACTGTTTTTT
cdr3_aa: CASSLRGPYEKLFF

v_call: TRBV4-3
j_call: TRBJ2-7
clone_size: -
d_call: -
cdr3_nt: TGCGCCAGCAGCCAACAGAGAGTGTCAGGCGAGCAGTACTTC
cdr3_aa: CASSQQRVSGEQYF

v_call: TRBV25-1
j_call: TRBJ2-5
clone_size: -
d_call: -
cdr3_nt: TGTGCCAGCAGTGAATACAGGACAGTCCAAGAGACCCAGTACTTC
cdr3_aa: CASSEYRTVQETQYF

v_call: TRBV4-1
j_call: TRBJ1-4
clone_size: once
d_call: TRBD1
cdr3_nt: TGCGCCAGCAGCCGAAGACAGGGAGCAACTAATGAAAAACTGTTTTTT
cdr3_aa: CASSRRQGATNEKLFF

v_call: TRBV1
j_call: TRBJ2-1
clone_size: -
d_call: -
cdr3_nt: TGCACCAGCAGCCACCTAATTGCCCGGGGGGGACCCTACAATGAGCAGTTCTTC
cdr3_aa: CTSSHLIARGGPYNEQFF

v_call: TRBV25-1
j_call: TRBJ1-1
clone_size: -
d_call: -
cdr3_nt: TGTGCCAGCAGTGAATTTCCCTCTAGCCCTGAAGCTTTCTTT
cdr3_aa: CASSEFPSSPEAFF

v_call: TRBV15
j_call: TRBJ2-1
clone_size: -
d_call: TRBD2
cdr3_nt: TGTGCCACCAGCAGGAGACTAGCGGGAGACAATGAGCAGTTCTTC
cdr3_aa: CATSRRLAGDNEQFF

v_call: TRBV6-5
j_call: TRBJ1-3
clone_size: -
d_call: TRBD1
cdr3_nt: TGTGCCAGCAGTTTCCACAGGGGAGCTGGAAACACCATATATTTT
cdr3_aa: CASSFHRGAGNTIYF

v_call: TRBV19
j_call: TRBJ1-1
clone_size: -
d_call: TRBD1
cdr3_nt: TGTGCCAGTAGTATACTCCCTGGACAGGGCGGCACTGAAGCTTTCTTT
cdr3_aa: CASSILPGQGGTEAFF

v_call: TRBV4-1
j_call: TRBJ2-5
clone_size: -
d_call: -
cdr3_nt: TGCGCCAGCTCTAAGTTCCAAGAGACCCAGTACTTC
cdr3_aa: CASSKFQETQYF

v_call: TRBV30
j_call: TRBJ2-1
clone_size: -
d_call: -
cdr3_nt: TGTGCCTGGAGTCCACTTCGTAATAATCACGATGAGCAGTTCTTC
cdr3_aa: CAWSPLRNNHDEQFF

v_call: TRBV5-4
j_call: TRBJ1-4
clone_size: -
d_call: -
cdr3_nt: TGTGCCAGCAGCTCAACAGGGTTGGGTGAAAAACTGTTTTTT
cdr3_aa: CASSSTGLGEKLFF

v_call: TRBV7-3
j_call: TRBJ1-1
clone_size: -
d_call: TRBD1
cdr3_nt: TGTGCCAGCAGTAAGGGACAGGGGCGGAACACTGAAGCTTTCTTT
cdr3_aa: CASSKGQGRNTEAFF

v_call: TRBV14
j_call: TRBJ1-4
clone_size: -
d_call: TRBD1
cdr3_nt: TGTGCCAGCAGCCAAGGGACAGGGTCTTGGGAAAAACTGTTTTTT
cdr3_aa: CASSQGTGSWEKLFF

v_call: TRBV5-8
j_call: TRBJ2-7
clone_size: -
d_call: TRBD2
cdr3_nt: TGTGCCAGCAGCCAGACTAGCGGGAGGGACGAGCAGTACTTC
cdr3_aa: CASSQTSGRDEQYF

v_call: TRBV9
j_call: TRBJ1-2
clone_size: -
d_call: -
cdr3_nt: TGTGCCAGCAGCGTAGATACGGGCTATGGCTACACCTTC
cdr3_aa: CASSVDTGYGYTF

v_call: TRBV11-3
j_call: TRBJ2-1
clone_size: -
d_call: TRBD2
cdr3_nt: TGTGCCAGCAGCGTTAGCGGGACTTACAATGAGCAGTTCTTC
cdr3_aa: CASSVSGTYNEQFF

v_call: TRBV6-5
j_call: TRBJ1-2
clone_size: -
d_call: TRBD1
cdr3_nt: TGTGCCAGCAGATCTCGGGACAGGGGAGGCTACACCTTC
cdr3_aa: CASRSRDRGGYTF